The rows below give T cell receptor beta chains drawn from one sample of a study of cytomegalovirus exposure and HLA in healthy donors. The method was immunoSEQ multiplex PCR; TCRdb's version includes in-frame clones alone and lacks a portion of them. The sample lists about 200,000 clones, around three quarters occurring once. Sequencing was performed on PBMCs. The source of these receptors is a man younger than 40 in good health and CMV-seronegative. The CDR3 runs from the conserved cysteine through the conserved F or W. A D gene is named only where the DNA matches it firmly. Expanded clones are given a class, and other clones once, few, many or no size at all.

abundance	v_gene	j_gene	d_gene	CDR3aa	CDR3nt
-	TRBV29-1	TRBJ2-5	TRBD1	CSVAGGEKTQYF	TGCAGCGTAGCAGGGGGCGAGAAGACCCAGTACTTC
-	TRBV27	TRBJ2-5	-	CASSLLAGTQGAQYF	TGTGCCAGCAGTTTACTGGCGGGGACTCAGGGGGCCCAGTACTTC
-	TRBV5-1	TRBJ2-7	TRBD1	CASSLGQGEVYEQYF	TGCGCCAGCAGCTTGGGACAGGGGGAGGTTTACGAGCAGTACTTC
few	TRBV11-2	TRBJ2-7	-	CASSFEPASNEQYF	TGTGCCAGCAGCTTCGAGCCAGCGTCCAACGAGCAGTACTTC
-	TRBV10-1	TRBJ1-1	-	CASSGRGTEAFF	TGCGCCAGCAGTGGCCGCGGAACTGAAGCTTTCTTT
-	TRBV9	TRBJ2-7	TRBD2	CASSPHGTSNYEQYF	TGTGCCAGCAGCCCCCATGGGACTAGTAACTACGAGCAGTACTTC
-	TRBV6-5	TRBJ1-4	-	CASSYSSGGGNEKLFF	TGTGCCAGCAGTTACTCCTCGGGGGGCGGTAATGAAAAACTGTTTTTT
once	TRBV18	TRBJ1-2	-	CASSPWDGREIYGYTF	TGTGCCAGCTCACCCTGGGACGGCCGGGAGATCTATGGCTACACCTTC
-	TRBV25-1	TRBJ2-7	-	CASSESVAYEQYF	TGTGCCAGCAGTGAAAGCGTAGCGTACGAGCAGTACTTC
few	TRBV5-6	TRBJ1-2	-	CASSPGENYGYTF	TGTGCCAGCAGCCCGGGAGAAAACTATGGCTACACCTTC
-	TRBV9	TRBJ2-7	-	CASSVGRGGEQYF	TGTGCCAGCAGCGTAGGTAGAGGGGGCGAGCAGTACTTC
-	TRBV6-6	TRBJ1-5	TRBD1	CASSTGEGNQPQHF	TGTGCCAGCAGTACAGGGGAAGGCAATCAGCCCCAGCATTTT
-	TRBV6-1	TRBJ2-7	TRBD2	CASLGRASYEQYF	TGTGCCAGCCTTGGGAGGGCTTCCTACGAGCAGTACTTC
-	TRBV2	TRBJ1-2	-	CASGQSGNYGYTF	TGTGCCAGCGGTCAATCAGGAAACTATGGCTACACCTTC
-	TRBV15	TRBJ1-5	TRBD1	CAIVTGDLDQPQHF	TGTGCCATCGTCACAGGGGATCTCGATCAGCCCCAGCATTTT
-	TRBV5-1	TRBJ2-7	-	CASSPDSLSYEQYF	TGCGCCAGCAGCCCGGACAGCCTCTCCTACGAGCAGTACTTC
-	TRBV23-1	TRBJ2-7	TRBD2	CASGYSGRPEGEQYF	TGCGCCAGCGGGTATAGCGGGAGGCCCGAGGGCGAGCAGTACTTC
-	TRBV11-3	TRBJ2-1	TRBD1	CASSSGTGSYNEQFF	TGTGCCAGCAGCTCCGGGACAGGGTCCTACAATGAGCAGTTCTTC
-	TRBV6-6	TRBJ2-2	-	CASSYSIEASGELFF	TGTGCCAGCAGTTACTCCATAGAGGCCTCCGGGGAGCTGTTTTTT
-	TRBV5-1	TRBJ2-5	-	CASSPGVLQETQYF	TGCGCCAGCAGCCCCGGGGTACTGCAAGAGACCCAGTACTTC
-	TRBV5-6	TRBJ2-1	TRBD2	CASSETGLAADNEQFF	TGTGCCAGCAGCGAAACGGGACTAGCGGCAGACAATGAGCAGTTCTTC
-	TRBV7-9	TRBJ1-1	-	CASSLGVVNTEAFF	TGTGCCAGCAGCTTAGGTGTAGTGAACACTGAAGCTTTCTTT
-	TRBV6-1	TRBJ1-2	-	CASRTDQYGYTF	TGTGCCAGCAGGACAGACCAATATGGCTACACCTTC
-	TRBV29-1	TRBJ2-7	-	CSVSRGARSYEQYF	TGCAGCGTCTCCCGGGGGGCCAGATCCTACGAGCAGTACTTC
few	TRBV5-1	TRBJ2-7	TRBD2	CASSLRTSDTGQYF	TGCGCCAGCAGCTTGAGGACTAGCGACACGGGGCAGTACTTC
once	TRBV9	TRBJ2-7	-	CASSPPGLAYEQYF	TGTGCCAGCAGCCCTCCGGGACTCGCCTACGAGCAGTACTTC
-	TRBV28	TRBJ2-1	-	CASSRVSEQFF	TGTGCCAGCAGTAGAGTATCTGAGCAGTTCTTC
-	TRBV9	TRBJ2-3	-	CASSFYGTVADTQYF	TGTGCCAGCAGCTTCTACGGGACTGTCGCAGATACGCAGTATTTT
-	TRBV4-1	TRBJ2-7	-	CASSQTDGGSYEQYF	TGCGCCAGCAGCCAAACAGACGGTGGGTCCTACGAGCAGTACTTC
-	TRBV6-5	TRBJ1-5	-	CASSYSRRGQPQHF	TGTGCCAGCAGTTACTCGAGGCGTGGTCAGCCCCAGCATTTT
-	TRBV9	TRBJ2-5	TRBD2	CASSVSSGIQETQYF	TGTGCCAGCAGCGTTTCTAGCGGAATACAAGAGACCCAGTACTTC
-	TRBV5-4	TRBJ2-7	TRBD2	CASSPESGRAHEQYF	TGTGCCAGCAGTCCCGAGAGCGGGAGGGCCCACGAGCAGTACTTC
-	TRBV6-4	TRBJ1-6	TRBD1	CASNTGTEVSPLHF	TGTGCCAGCAACACCGGGACAGAGGTGTCACCCCTCCACTTT
-	TRBV28	TRBJ2-1	TRBD1	CASRNTGGSYNEQFF	TGTGCCAGCAGAAATACAGGGGGCTCCTACAATGAGCAGTTCTTC
-	TRBV7-2	TRBJ1-1	TRBD1	CASSLDREVTEAFF	TGTGCCAGCAGCCTTGACAGGGAAGTCACTGAAGCTTTCTTT
-	TRBV10-2	TRBJ2-1	TRBD2	CASSRLLAGADEQFF	TGCGCCAGCAGCCGCTTACTAGCGGGTGCCGATGAGCAGTTCTTC
-	TRBV19	TRBJ1-1	-	CASSMEWSRGPEAFF	TGTGCCAGTAGTATGGAGTGGAGCAGGGGACCTGAAGCTTTCTTT
-	TRBV2	TRBJ2-3	TRBD2	CASRPGGLGDTQYF	TGTGCCAGCCGTCCGGGGGGGCTAGGAGATACGCAGTATTTT
-	TRBV6-5	TRBJ1-2	TRBD1	CASSLTTGLDSYGYTF	TGTGCCAGCAGTTTAACGACAGGGTTAGACTCCTATGGCTACACCTTC
few	TRBV7-9	TRBJ1-6	-	CASSLWQGENSPLHF	TGTGCCAGCAGCTTATGGCAGGGCGAGAATTCACCCCTCCACTTT
-	TRBV6-1	TRBJ1-2	TRBD1	CASSEAGTGPYGYTF	TGTGCCAGCAGTGAAGCGGGGACAGGTCCGTATGGCTACACCTTC
-	TRBV2	TRBJ1-2	-	CASNNGGSIYGYTF	TGTGCCAGCAACAACGGGGGGTCTATCTATGGCTACACCTTC
-	TRBV5-4	TRBJ2-5	TRBD1	CASSLGDRGPETQYF	TGTGCCAGCAGCTTGGGGGACAGGGGGCCAGAGACCCAGTACTTC
-	TRBV28	TRBJ2-7	TRBD1	CASRRQGPTYEQYF	TGTGCCAGCAGGCGACAGGGCCCTACCTACGAGCAGTACTTC
-	TRBV19	TRBJ2-1	TRBD2	CASSAGLAQDEQFF	TGTGCCAGTAGTGCGGGACTAGCGCAGGATGAGCAGTTCTTC
-	TRBV6-5	TRBJ2-7	-	CASSYASSYEQYF	TGTGCCAGCAGTTATGCCAGCTCCTACGAGCAGTACTTC
once	TRBV5-1	TRBJ2-3	TRBD1	CASSSQGAFADTQYF	TGCGCCAGCAGCTCCCAGGGGGCTTTCGCAGATACGCAGTATTTT
-	TRBV10-3	TRBJ2-2	-	CAISGGPGNTGELFF	TGTGCCATCAGTGGGGGCCCAGGCAACACCGGGGAGCTGTTTTTT
-	TRBV5-6	TRBJ2-4	TRBD1	CASSDGQGSFGNIQYF	TGTGCCAGCAGCGATGGACAGGGGTCGTTCGGAAACATTCAGTACTTC